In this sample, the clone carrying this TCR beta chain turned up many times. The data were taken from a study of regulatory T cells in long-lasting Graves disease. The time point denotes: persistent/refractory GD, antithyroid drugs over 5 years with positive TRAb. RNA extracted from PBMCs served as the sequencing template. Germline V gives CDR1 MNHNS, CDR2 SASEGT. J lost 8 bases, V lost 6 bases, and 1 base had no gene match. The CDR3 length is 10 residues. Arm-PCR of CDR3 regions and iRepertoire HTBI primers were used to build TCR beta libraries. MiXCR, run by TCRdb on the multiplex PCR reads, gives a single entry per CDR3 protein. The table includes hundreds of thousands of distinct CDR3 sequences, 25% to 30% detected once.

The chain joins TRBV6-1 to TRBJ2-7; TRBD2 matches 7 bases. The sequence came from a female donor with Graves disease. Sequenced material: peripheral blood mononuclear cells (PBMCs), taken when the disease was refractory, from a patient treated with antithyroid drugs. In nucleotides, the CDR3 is TGTGCCAGCAGAGCGGGACAGCAGTACTTC. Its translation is CASRAGQQYF.